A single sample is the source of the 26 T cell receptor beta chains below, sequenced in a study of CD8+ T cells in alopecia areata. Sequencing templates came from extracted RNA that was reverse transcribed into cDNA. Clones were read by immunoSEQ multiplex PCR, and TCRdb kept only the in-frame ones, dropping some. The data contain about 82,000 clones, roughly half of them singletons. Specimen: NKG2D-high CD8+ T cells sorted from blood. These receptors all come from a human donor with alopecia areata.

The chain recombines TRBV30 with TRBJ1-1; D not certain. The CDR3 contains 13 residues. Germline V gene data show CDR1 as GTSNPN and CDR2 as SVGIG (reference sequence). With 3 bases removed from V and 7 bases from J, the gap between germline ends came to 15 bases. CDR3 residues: CAWSILWTLEAFF. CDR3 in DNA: TGTGCCTGGAGCATACTGTGGACCCTTGAAGCTTTCTTT. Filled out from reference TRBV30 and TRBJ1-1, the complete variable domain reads SQTIHQWPATLVQPVGSPLSLECTVEGTSNPNLYWYRQAAGRGLQLLFYSVGIGQISSEVPQNLSASRPQDRQFILSSKKLLLSDSGFYLCAWSILWTLEAFFGQGTRLTVV.

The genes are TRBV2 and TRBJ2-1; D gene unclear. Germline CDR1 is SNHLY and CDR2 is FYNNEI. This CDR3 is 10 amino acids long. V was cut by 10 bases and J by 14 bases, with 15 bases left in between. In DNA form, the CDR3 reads TGTGCCATGCGGCTTGGGCAGGAGTTCTTC. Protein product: CAMRLGQEFF.

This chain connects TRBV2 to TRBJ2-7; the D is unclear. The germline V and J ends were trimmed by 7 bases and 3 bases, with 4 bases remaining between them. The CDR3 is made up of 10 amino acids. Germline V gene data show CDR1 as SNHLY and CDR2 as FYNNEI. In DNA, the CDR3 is TGTGCCAGCACAGGCTACGAGCAGTACTTC. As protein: CASTGYEQYF. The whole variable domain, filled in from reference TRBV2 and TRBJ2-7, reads EPEVTQTPSHQVTQMGQEVILRCVPISNHLYFYWYRQILGQKVEFLVSFYNNEISEKSEIFDDQFSVERPDGSNFTLKIRSTKLEDSAMYFCASTGYEQYFGPGTRLTVT.

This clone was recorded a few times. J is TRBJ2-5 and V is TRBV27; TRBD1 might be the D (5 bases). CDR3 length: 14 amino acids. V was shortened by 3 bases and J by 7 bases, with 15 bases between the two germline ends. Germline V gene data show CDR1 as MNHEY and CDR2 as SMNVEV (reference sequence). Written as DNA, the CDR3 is TGTGCCAGCAGTTTCTCTGACCCCCAGGGGACCCAGTACTTC. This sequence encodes CASSFSDPQGTQYF.

CDR3 bases: TGTGCCACCAGCAGAGAGGCAGGGACCGGGGAGCTGTTTTTT. This encodes CATSREAGTGELFF. The rearrangement uses TRBV15 and TRBJ2-2; maybe TRBD1 (5 bases). This CDR3 spans 14 amino acids. V gave up 0 bases and J gave up 5 bases, with 7 bases separating them. Germline values: CDR1 LNHNV, CDR2 YYDKDF (reference sequence).

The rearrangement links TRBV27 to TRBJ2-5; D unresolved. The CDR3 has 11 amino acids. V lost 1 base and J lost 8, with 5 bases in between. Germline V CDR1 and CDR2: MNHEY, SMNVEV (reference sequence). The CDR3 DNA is TGTGCCAGCAGTTTATTAGGAACCCAGTACTTC. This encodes CASSLLGTQYF.

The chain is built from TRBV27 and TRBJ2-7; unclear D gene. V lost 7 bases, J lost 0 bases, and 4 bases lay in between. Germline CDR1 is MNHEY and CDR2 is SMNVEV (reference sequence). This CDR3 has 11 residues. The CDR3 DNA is TGTGCCAGCAATGACTCCTACGAGCAGTACTTC. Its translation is CASNDSYEQYF.

CDR3 region: CASSGQGISYGYTF. Here the CDR3 DNA reads TGTGCCAGCAGCGGGCAGGGGATCAGCTATGGCTACACCTTC. This chain joins TRBV5-6 and TRBJ1-2, with a possible D match to TRBD1 (6 bases). CDR3 length equals 14 residues. Trimming took off 4 bases at V and 4 bases at J, with 14 bases between the two ends. Germline CDR1 SGHDT, CDR2 YYEEEE.

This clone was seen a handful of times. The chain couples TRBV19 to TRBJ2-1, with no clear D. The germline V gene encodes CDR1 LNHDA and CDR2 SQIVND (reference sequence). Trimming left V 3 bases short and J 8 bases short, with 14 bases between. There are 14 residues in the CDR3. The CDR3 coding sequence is TGTGCCAGTAGTATTATGCAGGTTTTCGATGAGCAGTTCTTC. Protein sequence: CASSIMQVFDEQFF.

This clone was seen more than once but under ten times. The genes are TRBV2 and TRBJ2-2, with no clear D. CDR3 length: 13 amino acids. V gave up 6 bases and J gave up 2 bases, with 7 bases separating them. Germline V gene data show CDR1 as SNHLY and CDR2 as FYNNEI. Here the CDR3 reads CASRGSNTGELFF. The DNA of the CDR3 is TGTGCCAGCAGAGGGTCTAACACCGGGGAGCTGTTTTTT.

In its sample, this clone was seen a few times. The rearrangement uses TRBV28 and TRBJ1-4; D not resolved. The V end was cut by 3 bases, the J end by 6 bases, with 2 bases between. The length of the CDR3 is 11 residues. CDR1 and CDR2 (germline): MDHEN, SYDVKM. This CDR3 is CASSFDEKLFF. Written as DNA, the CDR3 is TGTGCCAGCAGTTTCGATGAAAAACTGTTTTTT.

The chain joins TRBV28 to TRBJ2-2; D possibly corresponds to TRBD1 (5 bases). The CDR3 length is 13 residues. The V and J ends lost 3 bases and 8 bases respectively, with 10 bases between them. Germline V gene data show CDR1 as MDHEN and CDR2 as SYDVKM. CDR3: CASSLWGAGELFF. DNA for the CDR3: TGTGCCAGCAGTTTGTGGGGCGCAGGGGAGCTGTTTTTT.

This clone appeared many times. This CDR3 reads CATSGRDSFIGEQFF. CDR3 coding DNA: TGTGCCACCAGCGGGAGAGACAGTTTTATAGGTGAGCAGTTCTTC. V is TRBV15 and J is TRBJ2-1, with D possibly being TRBD1 or TRBD2 (5 bases each). The CDR3 spans 15 residues. Germline lookup yields CDR1 LNHNV and CDR2 YYDKDF (reference sequence). V lost 5 bases and J lost 9, with 20 bases in between.

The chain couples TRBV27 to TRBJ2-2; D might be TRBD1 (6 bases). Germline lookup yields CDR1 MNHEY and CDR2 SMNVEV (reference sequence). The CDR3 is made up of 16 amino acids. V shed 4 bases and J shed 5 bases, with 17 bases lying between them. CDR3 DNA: TGTGCCAGCAGTTCCGGGGCCAGGGGAGAGACCGGGGAGCTGTTTTTT. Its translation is CASSSGARGETGELFF.

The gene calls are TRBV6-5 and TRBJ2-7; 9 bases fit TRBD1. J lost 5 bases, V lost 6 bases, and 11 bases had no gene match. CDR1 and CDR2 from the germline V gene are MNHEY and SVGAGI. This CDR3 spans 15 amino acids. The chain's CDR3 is CASSSGTGLWNEQYF. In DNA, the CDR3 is TGTGCCAGCAGCTCCGGGACAGGGTTGTGGAACGAGCAGTACTTC.

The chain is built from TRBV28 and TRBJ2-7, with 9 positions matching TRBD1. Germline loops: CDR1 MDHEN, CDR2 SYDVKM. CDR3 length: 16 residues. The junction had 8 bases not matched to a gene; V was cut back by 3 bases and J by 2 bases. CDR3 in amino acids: CASSLFSGQGAYEQYF. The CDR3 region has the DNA TGTGCCAGCAGTTTGTTTTCGGGACAGGGAGCCTACGAGCAGTACTTC.

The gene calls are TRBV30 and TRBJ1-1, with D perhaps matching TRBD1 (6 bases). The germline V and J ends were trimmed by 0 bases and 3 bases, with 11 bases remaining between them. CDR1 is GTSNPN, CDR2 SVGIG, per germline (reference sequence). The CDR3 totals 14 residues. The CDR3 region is CAWSVRGGDTEAFF. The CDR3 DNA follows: TGTGCCTGGAGTGTCCGAGGGGGGGACACTGAAGCTTTCTTT.

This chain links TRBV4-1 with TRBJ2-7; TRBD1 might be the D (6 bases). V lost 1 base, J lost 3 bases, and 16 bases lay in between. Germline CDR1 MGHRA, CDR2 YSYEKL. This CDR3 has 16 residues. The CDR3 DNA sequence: TGCGCCAGCAGCCAAGTCCTCCAGGGGTCCCACTACGAGCAGTACTTC. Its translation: CASSQVLQGSHYEQYF.

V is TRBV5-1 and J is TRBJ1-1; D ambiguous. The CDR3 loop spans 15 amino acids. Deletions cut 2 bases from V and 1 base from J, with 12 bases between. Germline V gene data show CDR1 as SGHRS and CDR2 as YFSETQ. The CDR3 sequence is CASSFPDTGNTEAFF. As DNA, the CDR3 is TGCGCCAGCAGCTTTCCGGATACGGGGAACACTGAAGCTTTCTTT.

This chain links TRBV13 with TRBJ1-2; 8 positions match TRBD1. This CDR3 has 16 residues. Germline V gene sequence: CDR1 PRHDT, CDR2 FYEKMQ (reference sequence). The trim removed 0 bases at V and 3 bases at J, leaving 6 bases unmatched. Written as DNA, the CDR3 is TGTGCCAGCAGCTTAGGCCGAGGACAGGGATACTATGGCTACACCTTC. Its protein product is CASSLGRGQGYYGYTF.

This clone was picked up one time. Here the CDR3 reads CASSYDVETQYF. CDR3 nucleotide sequence: TGTGCCAGCAGTTACGACGTGGAGACCCAGTACTTC. The chain couples TRBV6-6 to TRBJ2-5; no clear D. Germline V CDR1 and CDR2: MNHNY, SVGAGI (reference sequence). V lost 2 bases, J lost 5 bases, and 6 bases lay in between. The CDR3 is made up of 12 amino acids.

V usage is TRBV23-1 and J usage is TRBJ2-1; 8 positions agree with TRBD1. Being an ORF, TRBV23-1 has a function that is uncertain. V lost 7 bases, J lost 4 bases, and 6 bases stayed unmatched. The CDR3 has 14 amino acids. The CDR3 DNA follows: TGCGCCAGCACCAGGACAGGGCTATACAATGAGCAGTTCTTC. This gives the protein CASTRTGLYNEQFF.

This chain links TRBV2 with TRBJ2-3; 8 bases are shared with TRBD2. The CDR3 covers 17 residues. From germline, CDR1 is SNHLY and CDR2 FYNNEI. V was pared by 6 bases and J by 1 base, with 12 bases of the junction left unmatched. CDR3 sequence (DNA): TGTGCCAGCAGCCCCGGCGGGGGGACGTCACGCACAGATACGCAGTATTTT. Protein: CASSPGGGTSRTDTQYF. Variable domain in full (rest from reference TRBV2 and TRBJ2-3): EPEVTQTPSHQVTQMGQEVILRCVPISNHLYFYWYRQILGQKVEFLVSFYNNEISEKSEIFDDQFSVERPDGSNFTLKIRSTKLEDSAMYFCASSPGGGTSRTDTQYFGPGTRLTVL.

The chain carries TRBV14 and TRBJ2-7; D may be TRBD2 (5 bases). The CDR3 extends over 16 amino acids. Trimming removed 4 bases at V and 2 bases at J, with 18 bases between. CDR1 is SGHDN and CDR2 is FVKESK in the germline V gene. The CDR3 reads CASSRAGNSLPYEQYF. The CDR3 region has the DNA TGTGCCAGCAGCCGAGCCGGGAACAGCTTACCCTACGAGCAGTACTTC.

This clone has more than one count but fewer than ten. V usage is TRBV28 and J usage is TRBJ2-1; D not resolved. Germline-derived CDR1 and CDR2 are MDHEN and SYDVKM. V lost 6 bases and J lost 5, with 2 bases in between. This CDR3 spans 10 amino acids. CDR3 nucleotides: TGTGCCAGCAGGGACAATGAGCAGTTCTTC. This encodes CASRDNEQFF.

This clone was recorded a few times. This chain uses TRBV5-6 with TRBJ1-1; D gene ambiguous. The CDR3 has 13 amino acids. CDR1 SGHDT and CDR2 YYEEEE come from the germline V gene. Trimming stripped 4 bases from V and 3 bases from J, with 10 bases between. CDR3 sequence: CASSVGSHTEAFF. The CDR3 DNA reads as TGTGCCAGCAGCGTAGGGTCGCACACTGAAGCTTTCTTT.